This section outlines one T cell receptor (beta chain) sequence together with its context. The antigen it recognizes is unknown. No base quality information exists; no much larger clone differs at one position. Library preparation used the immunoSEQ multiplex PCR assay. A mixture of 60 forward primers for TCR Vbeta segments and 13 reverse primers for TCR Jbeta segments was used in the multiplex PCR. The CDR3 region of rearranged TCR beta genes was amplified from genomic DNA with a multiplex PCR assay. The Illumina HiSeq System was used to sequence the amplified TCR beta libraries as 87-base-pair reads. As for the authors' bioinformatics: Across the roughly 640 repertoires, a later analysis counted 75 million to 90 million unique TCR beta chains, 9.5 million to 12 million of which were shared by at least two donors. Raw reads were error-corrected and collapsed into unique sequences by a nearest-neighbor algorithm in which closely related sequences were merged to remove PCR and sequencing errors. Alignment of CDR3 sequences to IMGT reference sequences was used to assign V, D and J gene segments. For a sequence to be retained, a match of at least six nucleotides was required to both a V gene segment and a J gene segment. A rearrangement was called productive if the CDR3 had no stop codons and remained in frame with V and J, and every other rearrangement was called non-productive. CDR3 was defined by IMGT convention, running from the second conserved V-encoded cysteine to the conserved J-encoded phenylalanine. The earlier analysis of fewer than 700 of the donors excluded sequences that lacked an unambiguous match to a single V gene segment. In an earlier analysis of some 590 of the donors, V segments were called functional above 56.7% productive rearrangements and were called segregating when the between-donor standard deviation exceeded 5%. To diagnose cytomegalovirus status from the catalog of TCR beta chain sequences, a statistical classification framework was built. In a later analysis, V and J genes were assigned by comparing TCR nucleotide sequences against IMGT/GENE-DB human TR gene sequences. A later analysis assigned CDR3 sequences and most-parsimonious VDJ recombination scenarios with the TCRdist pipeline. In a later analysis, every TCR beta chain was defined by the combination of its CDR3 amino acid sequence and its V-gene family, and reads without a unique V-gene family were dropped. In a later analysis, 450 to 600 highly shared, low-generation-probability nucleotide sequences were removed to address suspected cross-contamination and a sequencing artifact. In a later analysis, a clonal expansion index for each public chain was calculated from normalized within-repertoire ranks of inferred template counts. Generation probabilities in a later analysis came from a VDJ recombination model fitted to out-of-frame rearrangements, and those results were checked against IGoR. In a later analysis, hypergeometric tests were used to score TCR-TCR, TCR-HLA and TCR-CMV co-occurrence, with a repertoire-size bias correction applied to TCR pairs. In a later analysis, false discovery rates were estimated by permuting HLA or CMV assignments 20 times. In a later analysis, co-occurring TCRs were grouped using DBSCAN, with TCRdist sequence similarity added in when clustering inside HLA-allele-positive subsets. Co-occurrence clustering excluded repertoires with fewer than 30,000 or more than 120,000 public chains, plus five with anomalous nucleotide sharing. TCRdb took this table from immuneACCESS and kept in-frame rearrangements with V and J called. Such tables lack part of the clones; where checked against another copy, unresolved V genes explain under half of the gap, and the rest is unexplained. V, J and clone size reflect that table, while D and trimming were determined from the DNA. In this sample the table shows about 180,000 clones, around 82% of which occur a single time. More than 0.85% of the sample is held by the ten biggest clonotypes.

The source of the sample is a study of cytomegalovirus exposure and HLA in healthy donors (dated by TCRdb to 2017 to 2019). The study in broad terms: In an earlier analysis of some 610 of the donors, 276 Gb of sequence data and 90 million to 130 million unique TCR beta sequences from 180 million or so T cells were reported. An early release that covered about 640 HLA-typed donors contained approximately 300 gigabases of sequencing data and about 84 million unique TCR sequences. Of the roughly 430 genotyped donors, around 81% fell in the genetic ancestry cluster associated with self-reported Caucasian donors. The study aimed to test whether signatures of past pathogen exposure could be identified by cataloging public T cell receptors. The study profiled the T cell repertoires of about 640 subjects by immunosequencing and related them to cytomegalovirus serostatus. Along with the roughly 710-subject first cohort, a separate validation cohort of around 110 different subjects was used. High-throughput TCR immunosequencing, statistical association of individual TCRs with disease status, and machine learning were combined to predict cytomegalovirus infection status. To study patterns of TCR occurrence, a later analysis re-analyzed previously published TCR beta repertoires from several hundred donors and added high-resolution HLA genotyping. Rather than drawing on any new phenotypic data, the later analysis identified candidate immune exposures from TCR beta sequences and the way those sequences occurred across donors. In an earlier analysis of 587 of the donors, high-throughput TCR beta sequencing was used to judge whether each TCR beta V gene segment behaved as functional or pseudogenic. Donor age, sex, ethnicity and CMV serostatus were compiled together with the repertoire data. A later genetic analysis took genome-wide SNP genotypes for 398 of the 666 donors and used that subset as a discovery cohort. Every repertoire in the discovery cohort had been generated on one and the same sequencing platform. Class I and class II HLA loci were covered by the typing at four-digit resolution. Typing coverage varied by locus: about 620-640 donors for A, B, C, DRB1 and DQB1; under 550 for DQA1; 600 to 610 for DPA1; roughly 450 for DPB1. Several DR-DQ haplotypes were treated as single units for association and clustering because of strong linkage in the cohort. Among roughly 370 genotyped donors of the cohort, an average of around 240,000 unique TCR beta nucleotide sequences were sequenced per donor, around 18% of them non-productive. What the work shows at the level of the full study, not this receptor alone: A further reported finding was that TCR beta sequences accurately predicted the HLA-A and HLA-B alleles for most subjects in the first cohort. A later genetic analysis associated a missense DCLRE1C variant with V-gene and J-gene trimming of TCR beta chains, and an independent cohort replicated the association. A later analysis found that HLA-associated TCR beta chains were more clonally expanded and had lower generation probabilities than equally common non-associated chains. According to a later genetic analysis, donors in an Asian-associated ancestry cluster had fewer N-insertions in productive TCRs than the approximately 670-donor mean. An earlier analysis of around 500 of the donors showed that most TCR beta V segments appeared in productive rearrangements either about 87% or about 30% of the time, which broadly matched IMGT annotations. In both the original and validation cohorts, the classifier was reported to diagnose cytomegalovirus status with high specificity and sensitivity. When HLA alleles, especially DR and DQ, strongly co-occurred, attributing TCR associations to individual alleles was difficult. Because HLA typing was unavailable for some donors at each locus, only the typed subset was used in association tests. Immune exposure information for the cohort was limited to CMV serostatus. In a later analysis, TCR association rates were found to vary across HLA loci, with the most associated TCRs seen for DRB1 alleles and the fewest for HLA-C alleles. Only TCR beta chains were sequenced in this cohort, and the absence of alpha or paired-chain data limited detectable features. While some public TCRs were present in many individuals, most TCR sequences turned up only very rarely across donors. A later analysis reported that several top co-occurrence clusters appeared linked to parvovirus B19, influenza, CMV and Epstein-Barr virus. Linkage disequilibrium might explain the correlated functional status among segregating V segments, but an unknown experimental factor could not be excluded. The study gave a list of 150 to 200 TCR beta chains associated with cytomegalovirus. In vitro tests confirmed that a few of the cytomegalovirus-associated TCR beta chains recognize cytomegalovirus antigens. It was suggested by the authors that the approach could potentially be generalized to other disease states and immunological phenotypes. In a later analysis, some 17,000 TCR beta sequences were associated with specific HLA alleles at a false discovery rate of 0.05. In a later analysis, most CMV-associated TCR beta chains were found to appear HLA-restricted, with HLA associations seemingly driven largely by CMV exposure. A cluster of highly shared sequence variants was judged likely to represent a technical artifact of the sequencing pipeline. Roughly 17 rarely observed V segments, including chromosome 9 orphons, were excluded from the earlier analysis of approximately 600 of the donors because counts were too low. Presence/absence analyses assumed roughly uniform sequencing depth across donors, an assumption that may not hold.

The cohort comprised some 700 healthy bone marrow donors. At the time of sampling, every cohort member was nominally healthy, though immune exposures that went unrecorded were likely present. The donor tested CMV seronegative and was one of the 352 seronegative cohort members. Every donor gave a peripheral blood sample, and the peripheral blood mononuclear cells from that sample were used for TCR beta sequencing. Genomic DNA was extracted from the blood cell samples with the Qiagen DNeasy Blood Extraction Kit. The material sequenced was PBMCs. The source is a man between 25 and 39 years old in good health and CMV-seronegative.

The base sequence is TGTGCCAGCAGCTTATATGGACGGGGTGCTTCCGGTGAGCAGTACTTC. It codes for CASSLYGRGASGEQYF. The rearrangement combines TRBV7-2 with TRBJ2-7; TRBD2 is a possible D gene, resting on 5 matching bases. As encoded in the germline V gene, CDR1 is SGHTA while CDR2 is FQGNSA. The CDR3 sequence holds 16 residues, the cysteine and phenylalanine included. Only the CDR3 part of the read is kept: 48 bases, read in frame from the first base. At the junction V is shortened by 2 bases and J by 7 bases, with 21 bases in between.